This T cell receptor (beta chain) derives from a study of cytomegalovirus exposure and HLA in healthy donors (dated by TCRdb to about 2017). Background on the whole study: An earlier analysis of some 600 of the donors reported 250 to 350 Gb of sequence data and roughly 120 million unique TCR beta sequences obtained from about 170 million T cells. In addition to the first cohort of 666 subjects, a separate validation cohort of around 110 different subjects was used. Among roughly 370 genotyped donors of the cohort, an average of roughly 240,000 unique TCR beta nucleotide sequences were sequenced per donor, approximately 20% of them non-productive. To predict cytomegalovirus infection status, the study brought together high-throughput TCR immunosequencing, statistical association of individual TCRs with disease status, and machine learning. The number of donors typed differed by locus, with about 629-640 for A, B, C, DRB1 and DQB1, roughly 520 for DQA1, 600 to 610 for DPA1, and about 450 for DPB1. The study used immunosequencing to profile the T cell repertoires of 670 or so subjects and linked those repertoires to cytomegalovirus serostatus. Alongside the repertoire data, information on donor age, sex, ethnicity and CMV serostatus was compiled. A later analysis re-analyzed previously published TCR beta repertoires from 650 to 800 donors and added high-resolution HLA genotyping to study TCR occurrence patterns. HLA typing included class I and class II loci at four-digit resolution. Among the approximately 400 genotyped donors, approximately 81% belonged to the genetic ancestry cluster associated with self-reported Caucasian donors. The aim of the study was to test whether cataloging public T cell receptors could identify signatures of past pathogen exposure. Roughly 300 gigabases of sequencing data and tens of millions of unique TCR sequences were included in an early release covering about 600 HLA-typed donors. All discovery cohort repertoires had been generated on a single sequencing platform. A handful of DR-DQ haplotypes were treated as single units for association and clustering because of strong linkage in the cohort. Rather than using new phenotypic data, the later analysis identified candidate immune exposures from TCR beta sequences and from how often those sequences occurred across donors. To decide whether each TCR beta V gene segment behaved as functional or pseudogenic, an earlier analysis of fewer than 750 of the donors relied on high-throughput TCR beta sequencing. A later genetic analysis used genome-wide SNP genotypes for 398 of the 666 donors, treating that subset as a discovery cohort.

What the study reported, not specific to this receptor: In a later analysis, most CMV-associated TCR beta chains were found to appear HLA-restricted, with HLA associations seemingly driven largely by CMV exposure. The only immune exposure information available for the cohort was CMV serostatus. The classifier was reported to diagnose cytomegalovirus status with high specificity and sensitivity in both the original and validation cohorts. A later genetic analysis reported fewer N-insertions in productive TCRs among donors in an Asian-associated ancestry cluster than the approximately 700-donor mean. A later analysis associated about 17,000 TCR beta sequences with specific HLA alleles at a false discovery rate of 0.05. In a later analysis, the rate of TCR association differed among HLA loci, with DRB1 alleles having the most associated TCRs and HLA-C alleles having the fewest. When HLA alleles, especially DR and DQ, strongly co-occurred, attributing TCR associations to individual alleles was difficult. Broadly in line with IMGT annotations, most TCR beta V segments showed up in productive rearrangements about 87% or about 30% of the time in an earlier analysis of roughly 590 of the donors. V-gene and J-gene trimming of TCR beta chains was associated with a missense DCLRE1C variant in a later genetic analysis, and the association was replicated in an independent cohort. In a later analysis, several top co-occurrence clusters were reported to appear linked to parvovirus B19, influenza, CMV and Epstein-Barr virus. Roughly uniform sequencing depth across donors was assumed in presence/absence analyses, although this assumption may not hold. Some IMGT-functional V segments, including TRBV6-2 and TRBV6-3, could not be distinguished by the 87-base-pair reads and were therefore excluded. Because some donors lacked HLA typing at each locus, the association tests relied only on the typed subset. A few of the identified cytomegalovirus-associated TCR beta chains were confirmed in vitro to be specific for cytomegalovirus antigens. Most TCR sequences were seen in very few donors, while some public TCRs were found in many individuals. Compared with equally common non-associated chains, HLA-associated TCR beta chains in a later analysis were more clonally expanded and had lower generation probabilities. A group of highly shared sequence variants was considered likely to be a technical artifact of the sequencing pipeline. Linkage disequilibrium might explain the correlated functional status among segregating V segments, but an unknown experimental factor could not be ruled out. Because counts were too low, seventeen rarely observed V segments, including chromosome 9 orphons, were excluded from the earlier analysis of several hundred of the donors. A further reported finding was that TCR beta sequences accurately predicted the HLA-A and HLA-B alleles for most subjects in the first cohort. According to the authors, the approach could potentially be generalized to other disease states and immunological phenotypes. The study listed approximately 150 TCR beta chains as associated with cytomegalovirus. The cohort was sequenced for TCR beta chains only, and without alpha or paired-chain data the features that could be detected were limited.

The germline V gene yields MNHNS for CDR1 and SASEGT for CDR2. The CDR3 measures 15 amino acids from cysteine to phenylalanine. The entry retains the CDR3 DNA only, 45 bases that are in frame from base 1. On this clone: Its antigen is not yet known. Base qualities are not at hand, and no much larger clone is one base apart.

Library preparation used the immunoSEQ multiplex PCR assay. A mixture of 60 forward primers for TCR Vbeta segments and 13 reverse primers for TCR Jbeta segments was used in the multiplex PCR. The CDR3 region of rearranged TCR beta genes was amplified from genomic DNA with a multiplex PCR assay. The amplified TCR beta libraries were sequenced on the Illumina HiSeq System as 87-base-pair reads. In the paper's pipeline: A later analysis tallied 70 million to 100 million unique TCR beta chains across the 700 or so repertoires, and approximately 12 million of those chains were shared by two or more donors. To remove PCR and sequencing errors, raw reads were error-corrected and collapsed into unique sequences using a nearest-neighbor algorithm that merged closely related sequences. CDR3 sequences were aligned to IMGT reference sequences to assign V, D and J gene segments. For a sequence to be retained, a match of at least six nucleotides to both a V gene segment and a J gene segment was required. A rearrangement counted as productive if the CDR3 had no stop codons and remained in frame with V and J, and every other rearrangement counted as non-productive. Following IMGT convention, CDR3 was defined as the stretch from the second conserved V-encoded cysteine up to the conserved J-encoded phenylalanine. The earlier analysis of a few hundred of the donors excluded sequences that lacked an unambiguous match to a single V gene segment. An earlier analysis of fewer than 750 of the donors called V segments functional above 56.7% productive rearrangements and segregating when the between-donor standard deviation exceeded 5%. To diagnose cytomegalovirus status from the catalog of TCR beta chain sequences, a statistical classification framework was built. A later analysis assigned V and J genes by comparing TCR nucleotide sequences with IMGT/GENE-DB human TR gene sequences. Using the TCRdist pipeline, a later analysis assigned CDR3 sequences along with most-parsimonious VDJ recombination scenarios. In a later analysis, every TCR beta chain was defined by the combination of its CDR3 amino acid sequence and its V-gene family, and reads without a unique V-gene family were dropped. To address suspected cross-contamination and a sequencing artifact, a later analysis removed around 590 highly shared, low-generation-probability nucleotide sequences. For each public chain, a later analysis derived a clonal expansion index from normalized ranks of inferred template counts within each repertoire. A later analysis computed generation probabilities with a VDJ recombination model fitted to out-of-frame rearrangements, and checked the results against IGoR. Hypergeometric tests were used in a later analysis to score TCR-TCR, TCR-HLA and TCR-CMV co-occurrence, with a repertoire-size bias correction applied to the TCR pairs. A later analysis estimated false discovery rates by permuting HLA or CMV assignments 20 times. In a later analysis, co-occurring TCRs were grouped with DBSCAN, and TCRdist sequence similarity was added when clustering was performed within HLA-allele-positive subsets. For co-occurrence clustering, repertoires with fewer than 30,000 or more than 120,000 public chains were excluded, along with about five repertoires with anomalous nucleotide sharing. The immuneACCESS repertoire file appears here via TCRdb, limited to in-frame rearrangements. These files lack a portion of the clones; in checked studies, under half of the deficit traces to unresolved V genes, and the cause of the others is not known. V and J calls and clone size come straight from that table; D and trimming were deduced from the DNA. The sample profile shows over 90,000 clones; about 73% of them were found once. The ten largest clones take up roughly 16% of the sample.

The cohort comprised fewer than 700 healthy bone marrow donors. Cohort members were all nominally healthy when sampled, although unrecorded immune exposures were likely present. The donor was CMV seropositive and was included in the group of almost 300 seropositive cohort members. A peripheral blood sample was provided by each donor, and peripheral blood mononuclear cells were used for TCR beta sequencing. The Qiagen DNeasy Blood Extraction Kit was used to extract genomic DNA from the blood cell samples. The specimen was PBMCs. This TCR was sampled from a woman between 45 and 65 years old in good health and CMV-seropositive. The sequence links TRBV6-1 to TRBJ2-5, with TRBD1 tentatively as D gene (6 bases match). The DNA end lines up better with TRBJ2-7; the J call may be wrong. CDR3 loop: CASSELWDTGYEQYF. The nucleotide sequence is given as TGTGCCAGCAGTGAATTATGGGACACCGGATACGAGCAGTACTTC.